Below are 10 T cell receptor beta chains sequenced from a single sample in a study of T cells after posttransplantation cyclophosphamide. Method: immunoSEQ multiplex PCR; TCRdb's copy keeps in-frame clones and lacks some. The sample has roughly 32,000 clones, under 95% seen once. Cells defined as naive were viable CD3+CD4+ or CD3+CD8+ and CCR7+CD45RA+CD45RO-CD95-CD27+CD28+. The source material was naive CD4+ T cells sorted from PBMCs. All receptors derive from a woman aged 60-75 years in good health, CMV-negative, and a related stem cell transplant donor.

The chain combines TRBV28 with TRBJ2-2, with a possible D match to TRBD2 (6 bases). The V and J ends lost 8 bases and 6 bases respectively, with 13 bases between them. Germline CDR1 MDHEN, CDR2 SYDVKM. CDR3 length equals 13 residues. The CDR3 coding sequence is TGTGCCAGCCGTGAGCCGGGGGCCGGGGAGCTGTTTTTT. This translates into CASREPGAGELFF.

For this clone: A read error may account for a junction end that differs from germline. The chain combines TRBV5-4 with TRBJ1-2; 7 bases align to TRBD1. The CDR3 totals 13 residues. The germline CDR1 and CDR2 sequences are SGHNT and YYREEE (reference sequence). The CDR3 region has the DNA TGTGCCAGCAACTTGGAGACAGGGAACGGCTACACCTTC. Translation: CASNLETGNGYTF.

This clone was found once. This chain connects TRBV5-1 to TRBJ2-1; 8 bases map to TRBD2. The CDR3 runs to 16 residues. CDR1 is SGHRS, CDR2 YFSETQ, per germline. Trimming cost V 3 bases and J 7 bases; bases outside gene matches: 12. The CDR3, as DNA: TGCGCCAGCAGCTACCACGGGAGGGCGTCTTCGAATGAGCAGTTCTTC. This gives the protein CASSYHGRASSNEQFF.

The V gene is TRBV18, the J gene TRBJ2-7; 11 bases agree with TRBD2. From germline, CDR1 is KGHSH and CDR2 LQKENI. V shed 4 bases, J shed 3 bases, and the junction held 11 bases outside the gene matches. This CDR3 region has 17 residues. The CDR3 reads CASSQQHATSGGYEQYF. The CDR3 DNA is TGTGCCAGCTCACAGCAACATGCAACTAGCGGGGGCTACGAGCAGTACTTC.

This clone was counted once. The rearrangement links TRBV15 to TRBJ2-1; D not certain. With 0 bases removed from V and 7 bases from J, the gap between germline ends came to 10 bases. Germline V CDR1 and CDR2: LNHNV, YYDKDF (reference sequence). This CDR3 contains 14 residues. CDR3 sequence: CATSRDLGANEQFF. CDR3 in DNA: TGTGCCACCAGCAGAGATCTTGGAGCGAATGAGCAGTTCTTC.

The chain uses TRBV30 and TRBJ1-3; a possible D gene is TRBD1 (5 bases). V was pared by 4 bases and J by 4 bases, with 17 bases between. The CDR3 is 15 amino acids. Germline V gives CDR1 GTSNPN, CDR2 SVGIG (reference sequence). CDR3 protein: CAWILRGTAGNTIYF. DNA of the CDR3: TGTGCCTGGATCCTTCGGGGGACGGCCGGAAACACCATATATTTT.

Note on this clone: One junction end disagrees with the germline gene, perhaps due to a read error. The CDR3 DNA is TGCAGTGCCAGAGACAGGGGAGGGGCTTTCTTT. Residues: CSARDRGGAFF. The chain carries TRBV20-1 and TRBJ1-1; TRBD1 matches 8 bases. CDR1 DFQATT and CDR2 SNEGSKA come from the germline V gene (reference sequence). This CDR3 spans 11 amino acids.

The V gene is TRBV14, the J gene TRBJ2-1, with D unclear. Per germline, CDR1 SGHDN and CDR2 FVKESK. Trimming removed 3 bases at V and 5 bases at J, with 14 bases between. The CDR3 extends over 15 amino acids. The CDR3 sequence is CASSQDMFRNNEQFF. The CDR3 DNA follows: TGTGCCAGCAGCCAGGATATGTTCAGGAACAATGAGCAGTTCTTC.

The gene calls are TRBV11-2 and TRBJ1-1; a possible D gene is TRBD1 (6 bases). The V and J ends lost 1 base and 5 bases respectively, with 17 bases between them. The CDR3 is made up of 16 amino acids. In germline, CDR1 is SGHAT, CDR2 FQNNGV. CDR3 protein: CASSLASDRTGTEAFF. CDR3 DNA sequence: TGTGCCAGCAGCTTAGCATCGGACAGAACGGGAACTGAAGCTTTCTTT.

This chain uses TRBV15 with TRBJ1-1; no definite D call. This CDR3 is 13 amino acids long. V gave up 0 bases and J gave up 1 base, with 3 bases separating them. CDR1 and CDR2 from the germline V gene are LNHNV and YYDKDF (reference sequence). CDR3 region: CATSREANTEAFF. For the CDR3, the DNA is TGTGCCACCAGCAGAGAAGCGAACACTGAAGCTTTCTTT.